The TCR beta chain under discussion was sequenced for a study of cytomegalovirus exposure and HLA in healthy donors. The overall study: Both the approximately 130 validation repertoires and the 500 to 700 first-cohort repertoires used the same platform, as reported by a later analysis.

Method: immunoSEQ multiplex PCR; TCRdb's copy keeps in-frame clones and lacks some. The sample holds 130,000 to 150,000 clones; more than 80% are singletons and the top ten take 6.2%. The CDR3 loop spans 15 amino acids. Germline lookup yields CDR1 SEHNR and CDR2 FQNEAQ (reference sequence). V was shortened by 5 bases and J by 3 bases, with 13 bases between the two germline ends. The source material was PBMCs. The gene calls are TRBV7-9 and TRBJ2-2; D perhaps matches TRBD2 (6 bases). The TCR sequence derives from a woman aged 25 to 39 in good health and CMV-seropositive. CDR3 region: CASSPLPGDTGELFF. Written as DNA, the CDR3 is TGTGCCAGCAGCCCGCTCCCGGGGGACACCGGGGAGCTGTTTTTT.